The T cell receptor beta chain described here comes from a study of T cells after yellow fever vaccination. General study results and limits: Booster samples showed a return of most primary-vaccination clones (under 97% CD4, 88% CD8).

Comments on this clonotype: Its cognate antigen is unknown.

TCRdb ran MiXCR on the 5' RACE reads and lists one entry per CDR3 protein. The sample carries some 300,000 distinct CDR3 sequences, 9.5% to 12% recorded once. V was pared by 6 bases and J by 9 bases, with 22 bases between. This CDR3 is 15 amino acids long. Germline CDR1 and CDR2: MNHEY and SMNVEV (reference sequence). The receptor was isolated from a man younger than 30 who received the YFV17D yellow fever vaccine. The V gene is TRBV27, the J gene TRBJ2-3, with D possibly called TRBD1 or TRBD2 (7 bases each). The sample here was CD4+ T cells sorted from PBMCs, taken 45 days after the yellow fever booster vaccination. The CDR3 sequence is CASRSRGGPLGTQYF. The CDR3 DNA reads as TGTGCCAGCAGGAGCAGGGGGGGGCCCCTAGGGACGCAGTATTTT.